These 5 T cell receptor beta chains were all obtained from the same sample, sequenced in a study of cytomegalovirus exposure and HLA in healthy donors. PCR employed 60 Vbeta and 13 Jbeta primers. Clones were sequenced by immunoSEQ multiplex PCR, and TCRdb holds only the in-frame ones, with some missing. The profile shows about 60,000 clones, 70% of them singletons. The sequencing input was PBMCs. The source of these receptors is an older woman in good health and CMV-seropositive.

The rearrangement uses TRBV7-3 and TRBJ2-1; 11 bases map to TRBD2. Germline CDR1 is SGHTA and CDR2 is FQGTGA. The CDR3 spans 13 residues. Unmatched junction bases numbered 0, after V lost 4 bases and J lost 7 bases. The CDR3 DNA reads as TGTGCCAGCAGCTCTAGCGGGGGGAATGAGCAGTTCTTC. Protein sequence: CASSSSGGNEQFF.

V usage is TRBV5-6 and J usage is TRBJ1-1; 8 bases map to TRBD1. The CDR3 covers 15 residues. Germline V gene sequence: CDR1 SGHDT, CDR2 YYEEEE. The trim removed 2 bases at V and 0 bases at J, leaving 3 bases unmatched. This CDR3 is CASSFETGVNTEAFF. The CDR3, as DNA: TGTGCCAGCAGCTTCGAGACAGGGGTGAACACTGAAGCTTTCTTT.

This clone was counted a few times. This chain links TRBV18 with TRBJ1-4, with unresolved D. V was pared by 3 bases and J by 8 bases, with 7 bases between. CDR1 is KGHSH, CDR2 LQKENI, per germline. The CDR3 is 12 residues long. The CDR3 is CASSPRGEKLFF. The CDR3 DNA sequence: TGTGCCAGCTCACCGAGAGGCGAAAAACTGTTTTTT. The variable domain in full, completed from reference TRBV18 and TRBJ1-4, reads NAGVMQNPRHLVRRRGQEARLRCSPMKGHSHVYWYRQLPEEGLKFMVYLQKENIIDESGMPKERFSAEFPKEGPSILRIQQVVRGDSAAYFCASSPRGEKLFFGSGTQLSVL.

This clone was recorded a few times. The V and J genes are TRBV5-1 and TRBJ1-2; TRBD1 matches 8 bases. Losses at the gene ends were 4 bases for V and 4 bases for J; bases not matched to a gene: 9. The CDR3 consists of 15 residues. CDR1 is SGHRS, CDR2 YFSETQ, per germline. In nucleotides, the CDR3 is TGCGCCAGCAGCCTAACCGGACAGGGTACCTATGGCTACACCTTC. Protein: CASSLTGQGTYGYTF.

The chain recombines TRBV7-2 with TRBJ2-1, with D maybe TRBD2 (6 bases). The CDR3 has 14 amino acids. Germline CDR1 and CDR2: SGHTA and FQGNSA. Trimming removed 3 bases from V and 7 bases from J, with 13 bases in between. This CDR3 reads CASSFWGDGNEQFF. CDR3 bases: TGTGCCAGCAGCTTCTGGGGGGATGGTAATGAGCAGTTCTTC.